The 20 T cell receptor beta chains below were found in one sample sequenced in a study of blood T cell repertoires in COVID-19. Only in-frame clones appear in the TCRdb table, and some are missing; sequencing was by immunoSEQ multiplex PCR. The table has about 190,000 clones, over 75% seen once; the top ten hold around 12%. The sample taken for sequencing was peripheral blood. The receptors shown here come from a woman aged 45-65 years with acute or convalescent COVID-19.

The chain combines TRBV6-1 with TRBJ2-6; D not certain. The CDR3 extends over 16 amino acids. Germline assignment: CDR1 MNHNS and CDR2 SASEGT. Deletions cut 0 bases from V and 4 bases from J, with 10 bases between. In DNA form, the CDR3 reads TGTGCCAGCAGTGAAGCGGGCCCTGCGGGGGCCAACGTCCTGACTTTC. Protein sequence: CASSEAGPAGANVLTF.

J is TRBJ2-6 and V is TRBV15; 9 bases map to TRBD1. Germline assignment: CDR1 LNHNV and CDR2 YYDKDF (reference sequence). V lost 3 bases to trimming and J lost 4 bases; unmatched junction nucleotides: 13. The CDR3 has 19 residues. CDR3 sequence (DNA): TGTGCCACCAGCAGGAAAGAAACCGGGACAGGGCCCGGGGCCAACGTCCTGACTTTC. This gives the protein CATSRKETGTGPGANVLTF.

The chain joins TRBV3-1 (or the pseudogene TRBV3-2) to TRBJ1-5; no reliable D call. This CDR3 spans 14 amino acids. Trimming left V 2 bases short and J 5 bases short, with 10 bases between. From germline, CDR1 is LGHDT and CDR2 YNNKEL (reference sequence). CDR3 nucleotide sequence: TGTGCCAGCAGCCAACAGACTACTCATCAGCCCCAGCATTTT. This sequence encodes CASSQQTTHQPQHF.

The chain uses TRBV4-2 and TRBJ2-3; a possible D gene is TRBD1 (6 bases). This CDR3 has 17 amino acids. CDR1 and CDR2 (germline): LGHNA, YNFKEQ. Trimming removed 0 bases from V and 6 bases from J, with 19 bases in between. For the CDR3, the DNA is TGTGCCAGCAGCCAAGACCGGGACACCCGGAGGTCGGATACGCAGTATTTT. Translated: CASSQDRDTRRSDTQYF.

CDR3 in DNA: TGTGCCAGCAGTGATAGCGGGAGGGCGGGAGAGACCCAGTACTTC. This translates into CASSDSGRAGETQYF. The chain has TRBV25-1 and TRBJ2-5, with 11 bases fitting TRBD2. This CDR3 is 15 amino acids long. With 3 bases clipped from V and 4 bases from J, the junction kept 4 bases outside the gene matches. The germline V gene has CDR1 MGHDK and CDR2 SYGVNS.

In its sample, this clone was seen once. This chain connects TRBV4-1 to TRBJ1-2; D might be TRBD1 (5 bases). With 0 bases removed from V and 4 bases from J, the gap between germline ends came to 12 bases. Germline loops: CDR1 MGHRA, CDR2 YSYEKL. CDR3 size: 15 residues. The CDR3 coding sequence is TGCGCCAGCAGCCAAGAGACAGCGACAGTCTATGGCTACACCTTC. As protein: CASSQETATVYGYTF.

The gene calls are TRBV11-2 and TRBJ2-1; 10 bases line up with TRBD2. CDR1 and CDR2 (germline): SGHAT, FQNNGV. This CDR3 spans 15 amino acids. The V and J ends lost 0 bases and 10 bases, in that order; junction bases with no gene match: 6. The CDR3 protein is CASSLDAQREGEQFF. CDR3 coding DNA: TGTGCCAGCAGCTTAGATGCCCAGCGGGAGGGGGAGCAGTTCTTC.

This sequence joins TRBV10-3 and TRBJ1-6; D might be TRBD1 (6 bases). The V and J ends lost 0 bases and 10 bases respectively, with 16 bases between them. The CDR3 has 16 amino acids. Germline CDR1 and CDR2: ENHRY and SYGVKD. The CDR3 DNA follows: TGTGCCATCAGTGAGTCGAATAGGGGGTTAAGGTCACCCCTCCACTTT. Its protein is CAISESNRGLRSPLHF.

The chain couples TRBV19 to TRBJ1-4; D remains unclear. The germline gives CDR1 LNHDA, CDR2 SQIVND (reference sequence). V was clipped by 3 bases and J by 7 bases, with 15 bases between them. The CDR3 loop spans 15 amino acids. The CDR3 region is CASSIGVTEGEKLFF. Here the CDR3 DNA reads TGTGCCAGTAGTATTGGGGTTACCGAGGGTGAAAAACTGTTTTTT.

Only a few counts were recorded for this clone. The chain has TRBV12-5 and TRBJ2-1, with 8 positions matching TRBD2. V gave up 5 bases and J gave up 2 bases; unmatched junction bases: 8. Germline lookup yields CDR1 LGHNT and CDR2 FRNRAP. The length of the CDR3 is 16 residues. The chain's CDR3 is CASGPSRGGTYNEQFF. The DNA for the CDR3 is TGTGCTAGTGGTCCCTCCCGCGGGGGGACCTACAATGAGCAGTTCTTC.

The chain is built from TRBV6-5 and TRBJ2-1; 12 positions match TRBD2. The CDR3 loop spans 14 amino acids. V lost 8 bases to trimming and J lost 8 bases; unmatched junction nucleotides: 7. The germline gives CDR1 MNHEY, CDR2 SVGAGI. CDR3 sequence (DNA): TGTGCCAGCTGGACTAGCGGGAAAGAGTATGAGCAGTTCTTC. Protein: CASWTSGKEYEQFF.

The CDR3 coding sequence is TGTGCCAGCAGCTCAACGGCGACTCTCGCGGGGCAGTTCTTC. This translates into CASSSTATLAGQFF. V is TRBV7-9 and J is TRBJ2-1, with a weak D call TRBD2 (5 bases). CDR3 length equals 14 residues. V was pared by 4 bases and J by 12 bases, with 19 bases between. The germline V gene encodes CDR1 SEHNR and CDR2 FQNEAQ (reference sequence).

A few counts support this clone. The J gene is TRBJ1-1, the V gene TRBV5-1, with D maybe TRBD1 (6 bases). The CDR3 is 16 residues long. V lost 0 bases and J lost 6, with 18 bases in between. Germline CDR1 reads SGHRS; CDR2 reads YFSETQ. In DNA form, the CDR3 reads TGCGCCAGCAGCTTGGGGATGGGGCAGGGGTTAGCTGAAGCTTTCTTT. It translates to CASSLGMGQGLAEAFF. The whole variable domain, remainder taken from reference TRBV5-1 and TRBJ1-1, is KAGVTQTPRYLIKTRGQQVTLSCSPISGHRSVSWYQQTPGQGLQFLFEYFSETQRNKGNFPGRFSGRQFSNSRSEMNVSTLELGDSALYLCASSLGMGQGLAEAFFGQGTRLTVV.

This chain joins TRBV6-1 and TRBJ1-6; no definite D call. In germline, CDR1 is MNHNS, CDR2 SASEGT. The CDR3 has 12 amino acids. V lost 2 bases to trimming and J lost 9 bases, with 5 bases between them. CDR3 sequence (DNA): TGTGCCAGCAGTGAAATCTTTTCACCCCTCCACTTT. Residues: CASSEIFSPLHF.

This clone was counted between two and nine times. The J gene is TRBJ2-3, the V gene TRBV10-3; no firm D call. The CDR3 contains 12 residues. Trimming left V 0 bases short and J 7 bases short, with 5 bases between. The V gene's germline CDR1 is ENHRY and CDR2 SYGVKD. The CDR3 reads CAISESENTQYF. The DNA of the CDR3 is TGTGCCATCAGTGAGTCTGAGAATACGCAGTATTTT.

The chain combines TRBV18 with TRBJ2-1, with D perhaps TRBD2 (6 bases). The CDR3 covers 13 residues. Germline-derived CDR1 and CDR2 are KGHSH and LQKENI. Trimming pared 5 bases from V and 7 bases from J, leaving 12 bases between. CDR3 nucleotide sequence: TGTGCCAGCTCATCCCAGACTAGAAATGAGCAGTTCTTC. Protein sequence: CASSSQTRNEQFF.

Here the CDR3 DNA reads TGTGCCAGCAGCCAAAATTTGGGACAGGGAACTGGGGCCAACGTCCTGACTTTC. As protein: CASSQNLGQGTGANVLTF. The rearrangement uses TRBV14 and TRBJ2-6; 9 bases line up with TRBD1. Germline V CDR1 and CDR2: SGHDN, FVKESK. The CDR3 runs 18 residues. V lost 2 bases and J lost 2; bases outside the gene matches: 7.

J is TRBJ2-7 and V is TRBV30; weak D call: TRBD1 (6 bases). This CDR3 region has 14 residues. The ends were cut back, 4 bases at V and 5 bases at J, with 18 bases in the middle. CDR1 GTSNPN and CDR2 SVGIG come from the germline V gene (reference sequence). The DNA of the CDR3 is TGTGCCTGGACTCTGGACAGACCCATCCACGAGCAGTACTTC. The encoded protein is CAWTLDRPIHEQYF.

This rearrangement joins TRBV5-8 to TRBJ1-1; a possible D gene is TRBD1 (5 bases). V was clipped by 1 base and J by 7 bases, with 14 bases between them. The germline V gene has CDR1 SGHTS and CDR2 YDEGEE. CDR3 length: 14 amino acids. CDR3 loop: CASSLLRPGGEAFF. The CDR3 DNA is TGTGCCAGCAGCTTGTTACGTCCCGGGGGTGAAGCTTTCTTT.

The chain carries TRBV7-2 and TRBJ2-1; a weak D match, TRBD2 (6 bases). Trimming took off 5 bases at V and 9 bases at J, with 23 bases between the two ends. The CDR3 extends over 16 amino acids. Germline CDR1 reads SGHTA; CDR2 reads FQGNSA. CDR3 nucleotide sequence: TGTGCCAGCAGCCCCGCTTTTGCGGGGTCCTCCGGTGAGCAGTTCTTC. Translation: CASSPAFAGSSGEQFF.